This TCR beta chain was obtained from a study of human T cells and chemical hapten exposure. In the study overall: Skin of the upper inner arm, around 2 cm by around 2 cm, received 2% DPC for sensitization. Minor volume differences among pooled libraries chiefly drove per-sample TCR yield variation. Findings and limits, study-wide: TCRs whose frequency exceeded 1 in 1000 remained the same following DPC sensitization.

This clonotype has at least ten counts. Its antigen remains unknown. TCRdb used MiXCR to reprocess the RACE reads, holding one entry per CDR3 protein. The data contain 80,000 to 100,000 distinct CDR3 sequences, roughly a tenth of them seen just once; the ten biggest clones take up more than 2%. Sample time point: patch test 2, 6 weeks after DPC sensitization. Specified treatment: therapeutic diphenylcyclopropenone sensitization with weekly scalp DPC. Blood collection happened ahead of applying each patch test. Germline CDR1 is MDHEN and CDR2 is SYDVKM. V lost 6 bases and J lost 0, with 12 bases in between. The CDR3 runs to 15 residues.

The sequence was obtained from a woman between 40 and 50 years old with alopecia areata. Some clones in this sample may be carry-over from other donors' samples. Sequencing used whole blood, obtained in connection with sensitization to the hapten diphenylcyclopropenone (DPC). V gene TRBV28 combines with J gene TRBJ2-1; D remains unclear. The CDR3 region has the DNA TGTGCCAGCAGCTTAGAGACGGGCTCCTACAATGAGCAGTTCTTC. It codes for CASSLETGSYNEQFF.